The rows below give T cell receptor beta chains drawn from one sample of a study of blood T cell repertoires in COVID-19. TCRdb's table, derived via immunoSEQ multiplex PCR, lists solely in-frame clones and lacks some. Among roughly 82,000 clones, almost 85% were seen once, and the ten largest hold 10%. Sequencing used peripheral blood. The receptors stem from a man in his fifties or sixties with acute or convalescent COVID-19. The CDR3 runs from the conserved cysteine through the conserved F or W. The D gene is left open where the match is weak. The size of a clone is reported for some rows only, either as once, few or many, or as a class for expanded clones.

j_gene,abundance,d_gene,len,v_gene,CDR3nt,CDR3aa
TRBJ1-4,NA,TRBD1,14,TRBV6-5,TGTGCCAGCTCTAGTGATAGGACAGGGGAAAAACTGTTTTTT,CASSSDRTGEKLFF
TRBJ1-2,NA,TRBD1,16,TRBV4-1,TGCGCCAGCAGCTCTCTCGGGACAGGGGTAAAGGGAGGCTACACCTTC,CASSSLGTGVKGGYTF
TRBJ1-4,once,NA,12,TRBV11-2,TGTGCCAGCAGCTTAGCAGGAGGAGAACTGTTTTTT,CASSLAGGELFF
TRBJ2-7,NA,TRBD1,18,TRBV12-5,TGTGCTAGTGGTTGGGACAGGGGGCAAAAAATATCCGTCTACGAGCAGTACTTC,CASGWDRGQKISVYEQYF
TRBJ1-2,few,NA,13,TRBV5-1,TGCGCCAGCAGCTTGAACGGGGACTATGGCTACACCTTC,CASSLNGDYGYTF
TRBJ1-5,NA,TRBD1,14,TRBV7-8,TGTGCCAGCAGACTCCAGGGGGCGAATCAGCCCCAGCATTTT,CASRLQGANQPQHF
TRBJ2-3,NA,TRBD2,13,TRBV7-7,TGTGCTAGCAGCTTGCGGGAGACAGATACGCAGTATTTT,CASSLRETDTQYF
TRBJ1-2,NA,TRBD1,14,TRBV6-4,TGTGCCAGCAGTCCGGACAGGGGGAGCTATGGCTACACCTTC,CASSPDRGSYGYTF
TRBJ1-3,NA,NA,13,TRBV4-3,TGCGCCAGCAGCCAAAGGGGGGGAAACACCATATATTTT,CASSQRGGNTIYF
TRBJ2-7,NA,NA,15,TRBV28,TGTGCCAGCAGTTTGGTAGCGGTATTTCCCTACGAGCAGTACTTC,CASSLVAVFPYEQYF
TRBJ2-2,NA,TRBD2,15,TRBV10-3,TGTGCCATCAGTGGGAGGGTAGCGGGCACCGGGGAGCTGTTTTTT,CAISGRVAGTGELFF
TRBJ2-2,once,TRBD1,14,TRBV30,TGTGCCTGGAAACTTACAGGGGCTACCGGGGAGCTGTTTTTT,CAWKLTGATGELFF
TRBJ2-1,NA,NA,13,TRBV11-2,TGTGCCAGCAGCTTCGGACTAAACAATGAGCAGTTCTTC,CASSFGLNNEQFF
TRBJ2-3,NA,TRBD2,15,TRBV9,TGTGCCAGCAGCGTAGTACTAGCGGGGCTAGATACGCAGTATTTT,CASSVVLAGLDTQYF
TRBJ1-5,NA,NA,16,TRBV6-2/TRBV6-3,TGTGCCAGCAGTTATACCGCAGGGCCTACCCCCCAGCCCCAGCATTTT,CASSYTAGPTPQPQHF
TRBJ2-1,NA,TRBD1,18,TRBV10-3,TGTGCCATCAGCTGGGGACAGGGGCTTTCCGGCTCCTACAATGAGCAGTTCTTC,CAISWGQGLSGSYNEQFF
TRBJ2-1,few,TRBD2,17,TRBV24-1,TGTGCCACCAGTGATCCCCTGGCTAGCGGGTATTACAATGAGCAGTTCTTC,CATSDPLASGYYNEQFF
TRBJ1-2,NA,TRBD1,13,TRBV7-9,TGTGCCAGCAGCAGACAGGGGAAGTATGGCTACACCTTC,CASSRQGKYGYTF
TRBJ2-1,NA,TRBD2,16,TRBV10-1,TGCGCCAGCAGTGGTTCTAGCGGGCTGTCCTACAATGAGCAGTTCTTC,CASSGSSGLSYNEQFF
TRBJ2-7,NA,TRBD2,15,TRBV28,TGTGCCAGCATCCCACGTGGGGGGGAAATCTACGAGCAGTACTTC,CASIPRGGEIYEQYF
TRBJ2-5,NA,NA,15,TRBV13,TGTGCCAGCAGCCTGAGACAGAGACTGCGGGAGACCCAGTACTTC,CASSLRQRLRETQYF
TRBJ1-1,NA,NA,12,TRBV5-1,TGCGCCAGCAGCTTGGCCCAGGGTTTAGCTTTCTTT,CASSLAQGLAFF
TRBJ2-2,NA,NA,14,TRBV18,TGTGCCAGCTCACCCAACAGGGCCACCGGGGAGCTGTTTTTT,CASSPNRATGELFF
TRBJ1-5,few,TRBD1,16,TRBV6-4,TGTGCCAGCAGTGATCGGGACAGGGGATTCTTTCAGCCCCAGCATTTT,CASSDRDRGFFQPQHF
TRBJ2-6,NA,NA,18,TRBV5-4,TGTGCCAGCAGCCCCGCGGGACGGAGGCCTTCTGGGGCCAACGTCCTGACTTTC,CASSPAGRRPSGANVLTF
TRBJ1-1,NA,TRBD1,15,TRBV7-2,TGTGCCAGCAGCTCCGGACAGGGAGTGGGCACTGAAGCTTTCTTT,CASSSGQGVGTEAFF
TRBJ1-2,NA,TRBD1,14,TRBV7-2,TGTGCCAGCAGCTCGCTCAGGGGGCAATATGGCTACACCTTC,CASSSLRGQYGYTF
TRBJ1-1,NA,NA,11,TRBV2,TGTGCCAGCAGACGGAGCACTGAAGCTTTCTTT,CASRRSTEAFF
TRBJ1-4,many,NA,13,TRBV5-4,TGTGCCAGCAGCGGGGGGTTAGGGGAAAAACTGTTTTTT,CASSGGLGEKLFF
TRBJ2-2,NA,TRBD2,15,TRBV5-1,TGCGCCAGCAGCCCAGGGACTAGTAGTGCAGGGGAGCTGTTTTTT,CASSPGTSSAGELFF
TRBJ1-1,NA,NA,15,TRBV6-6,TGTGCCAGCAGCCTCGCAGTACTCCAGGGGACTGAAGCTTTCTTT,CASSLAVLQGTEAFF
TRBJ1-1,NA,NA,14,TRBV7-9,TGTGCCAGCAGCCCCCGAGGCGTGAACACTGAAGCTTTCTTT,CASSPRGVNTEAFF
TRBJ1-1,NA,TRBD1,16,TRBV2,TGTGCCAGCAGTGAAGCGCGGACAGGGGCCTTAGCTGAAGCTTTCTTT,CASSEARTGALAEAFF
TRBJ1-1,NA,NA,17,TRBV10-3,TGTGCCATCAGTGAGCAGCAGGGTAGGGCCCCTAGAGCTGAAGCTTTCTTT,CAISEQQGRAPRAEAFF
TRBJ1-4,NA,TRBD1,14,TRBV7-2,TGTGCCAGCAGCCTACAGGGGGCGAGTGAAAAACTGTTTTTT,CASSLQGASEKLFF
TRBJ2-2,NA,NA,16,TRBV9,TGTGCCAGCAGCGTAGCCCCCAGGGAAGGCACCGGGGAGCTGTTTTTT,CASSVAPREGTGELFF
TRBJ2-3,NA,TRBD2,17,TRBV3-1/TRBV3-2,TGTGCCAGCAGCCACCTAGGGCTAGCGGGGGGGGTAGATACGCAGTATTTT,CASSHLGLAGGVDTQYF
TRBJ2-1,NA,TRBD2,17,TRBV19,TGTGCCAGTAGTATAGATCAAAGCGGGGTGGCCTACAATGAGCAGTTCTTC,CASSIDQSGVAYNEQFF
TRBJ2-2,NA,NA,13,TRBV11-3,TGTGCCAGCAGCTTAGTTCCGACCGGGGAGCTGTTTTTT,CASSLVPTGELFF
TRBJ1-6,NA,NA,17,TRBV19,TGTGCCAGCCCTCCCCCACAGGGAGGGGCCTATAATTCACCCCTCCACTTT,CASPPPQGGAYNSPLHF